The present T cell receptor beta chain was sequenced within a study of human T cells and chemical hapten exposure. For the study at large: Alopecia areata, totalis or universalis affected patients who were mostly female. Variability of per-sample TCR yields stemmed mainly from small differences in pooled library volume. The study's findings and limits: Counts of TCRs above 1 in 1000 frequency stayed unchanged with DPC sensitization.

This clonotype was seen ten or more times. Its antigen is unknown. The time point is: patch test 1, 2 weeks after DPC sensitization. The treatment is: therapeutic diphenylcyclopropenone sensitization with weekly scalp DPC. Extraction yielded total RNA from whole blood (unfractionated). TCRdb redid the calling of the RACE reads with MiXCR, one entry per CDR3 protein. The profile covers about 360,000 distinct CDR3 sequences, with 4% to 5.5% appearing a single time and about 2.1% taken by the ten largest. CDR1 MNHEY and CDR2 SMNVEV come from the germline V gene (reference sequence). The CDR3 consists of 15 residues. Germline trimming cut 4 bases from V and 6 bases from J; bases unmatched to any gene: 7.

Sequences were derived from whole blood, sampled in connection with sensitization to the hapten diphenylcyclopropenone (DPC). The V and J genes are TRBV27 and TRBJ2-1; 9 bases are a match to TRBD2. This receptor was taken from a woman aged 50 to 60 with alopecia areata. Some clones in this sample may be carry-over from other donors' samples. CDR3 sequence (DNA): TGTGCCAGCAGTTCGGAGGTTAGCGGGGGCAATGAGCAGTTCTTC. It encodes CASSSEVSGGNEQFF.